One T cell receptor (beta chain) is described in this entry. What it recognizes is unknown. Measured with immunoSEQ multiplex PCR; TCRdb has only the in-frame clones, and not every one. The sample holds 200 to 250 clones, about 80% seen once. Sample time point: week 3, after first cycle of checkpoint inhibitor. Patients had no prior systemic cancer treatment, immunosuppressants or other active cancers. The data are from a study of blood T cell dynamics during melanoma immunotherapy. Study-level information: Metastatic melanoma patients received first-line pembrolizumab or nivolumab plus ipilimumab.

CDR1 and CDR2 (germline): SQVTM, ANQGSEA. The CDR3 has 14 residues. The V gene lost 3 bases and the J gene lost 1 base, with 10 bases spanning the gap. Findings and caveats of the study: Disease-control patients, not progressors, showed rising cfDNA rearrangement scores by W3.

Here the sequenced sample was cell-free DNA from blood, taken from a patient treated with checkpoint blockade. The chain employs TRBV29-1 and TRBJ2-1; no reliable D call. The sequence was collected from a human donor with melanoma. CDR3 residues: CSVEDGLSYNEQFF. As DNA, the CDR3 is TGCAGCGTTGAGGACGGGCTTTCCTACAATGAGCAGTTCTTC.